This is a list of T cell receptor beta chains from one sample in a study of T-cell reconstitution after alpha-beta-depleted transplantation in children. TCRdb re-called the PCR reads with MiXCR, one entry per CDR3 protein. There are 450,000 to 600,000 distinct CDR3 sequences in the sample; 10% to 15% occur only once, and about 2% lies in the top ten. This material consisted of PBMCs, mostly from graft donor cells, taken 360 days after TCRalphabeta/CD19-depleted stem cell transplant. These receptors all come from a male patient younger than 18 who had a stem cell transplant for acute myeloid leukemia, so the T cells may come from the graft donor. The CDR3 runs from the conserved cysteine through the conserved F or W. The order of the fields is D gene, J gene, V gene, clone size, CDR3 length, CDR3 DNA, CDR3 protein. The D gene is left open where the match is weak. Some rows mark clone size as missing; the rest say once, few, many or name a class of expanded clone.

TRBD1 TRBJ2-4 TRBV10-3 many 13 TGTGCCACCACAGGGGGTACCAAAAACATTCAGTACTTC CATTGGTKNIQYF
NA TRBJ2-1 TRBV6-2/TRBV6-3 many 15 TGTGCCAGCAGTTACTCGCTCCGGAGTTATAATGAGCAGTTCTTC CASSYSLRSYNEQFF
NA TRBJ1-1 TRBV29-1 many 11 TGCAGCGCGGGGAAGGGCGGGGAAGCTTTCTTT CSAGKGGEAFF
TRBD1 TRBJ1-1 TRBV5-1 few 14 TGCGCCAGCAGCTTAGGGGGCGAGAACACTGAAGCTTTCTTT CASSLGGENTEAFF
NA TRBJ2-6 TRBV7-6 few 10 TGTGCCAGCAGCTATCAGTCCCTGACTTTC CASSYQSLTF
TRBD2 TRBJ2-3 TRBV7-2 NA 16 TGTGCCAGCAGCTTAGCTGTTCTAGCGGGAGGAGATACGCAGTATTTT CASSLAVLAGGDTQYF
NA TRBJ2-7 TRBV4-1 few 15 TGCGCCAGCAGCCAAGCAGCCCCCGGGACCTACGAGCAGTACTTC CASSQAAPGTYEQYF
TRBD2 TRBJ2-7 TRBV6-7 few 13 TGTGCCATCAGACTAGCAGATCACGACGAGCAGTACTTC CAIRLADHDEQYF
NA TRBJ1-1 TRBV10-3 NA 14 TGTGCCATCAGTGATTCCCAGGGGAACACTGAAGCTGTCTTT CAISDSQGNTEAVF
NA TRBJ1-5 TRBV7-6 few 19 TGTGCCAGCAGCTTATGTGGGCCTGCCCTATTTTTTAGCAATCAGCCCCAGCATTTT CASSLCGPALFFSNQPQHF
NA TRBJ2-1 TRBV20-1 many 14 TGCAGTGCTGCTAACAGGGCGGCCTACAATGAGCAGTTCTTC CSAANRAAYNEQFF
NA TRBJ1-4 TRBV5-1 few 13 TGCGCCAGCAGACGCGACATTAATGAAAAACTGTTTTTT CASRRDINEKLFF
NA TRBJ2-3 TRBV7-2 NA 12 TGTGCCAGCAGCTTCATTCGGGAGACGCAGTATTTT CASSFIRETQYF
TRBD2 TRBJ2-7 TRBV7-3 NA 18 TGTGCCAGCAGCTTAACAAACGGACTAGCGGGACCTTACTACGAGCAGTACTTC CASSLTNGLAGPYYEQYF
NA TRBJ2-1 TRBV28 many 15 TGTGCCAGCAGTTTAGGTCCTCCCACCGTTCGTGAGCAGTTCTTC CASSLGPPTVREQFF
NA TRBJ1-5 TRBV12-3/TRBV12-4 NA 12 TGTGCCAGCAGTTACGGGTATCAGCCCCAGCATTTT CASSYGYQPQHF
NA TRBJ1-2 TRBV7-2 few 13 TGTGCCAGCAGCTTAGGGCAAACCAATGGCTACACCTTC CASSLGQTNGYTF
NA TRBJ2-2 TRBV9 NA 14 TGTGCCAGCAGCCCGGCGGGGCCCACCGGGGAGCTGTTTTTT CASSPAGPTGELFF
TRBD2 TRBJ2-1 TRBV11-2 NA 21 TGTGCCAGCAGCCGTTTTGGCGGGGTGGCTAGCGGGAGTTCGGGTAACAATGAGCAGTTCTTC CASSRFGGVASGSSGNNEQFF
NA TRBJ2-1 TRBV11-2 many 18 TGTGCCAGCAGCCCCCCAGCCCTAGCGCCGTGGTTGTACAATGAGCAGTTCTTC CASSPPALAPWLYNEQFF
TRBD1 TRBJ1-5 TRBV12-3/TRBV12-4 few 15 TGTGCCAGCCGGCCAGGGGGGGGAAGAAATCAGCCCCAGCATTTT CASRPGGGRNQPQHF
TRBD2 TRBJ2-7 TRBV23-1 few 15 TGCGCCAGCACCCGGGGAGGGATGAGCTCCTACGAGCAGTACTTC CASTRGGMSSYEQYF
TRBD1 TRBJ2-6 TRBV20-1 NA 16 TGCAGTGCTAGACGGGACAGGGCGTCCGGGGCCAACGTCCTGACTTTC CSARRDRASGANVLTF
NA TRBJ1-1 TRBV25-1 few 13 TGTGCCAGCAGTGGATTCATGAACACTGAAGCTTTCTTT CASSGFMNTEAFF
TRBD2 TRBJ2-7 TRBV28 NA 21 TGTGCCAGCAGTTCCCCTGGGATAAGGGGACTAGCGGGCTTTGCCCAGTACGAGCAGTACTTC CASSSPGIRGLAGFAQYEQYF
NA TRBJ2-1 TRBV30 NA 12 TGTGCCTGGAGTGTACCCGGCTATGAGCATTTCTTC CAWSVPGYEHFF
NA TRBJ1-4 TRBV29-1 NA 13 TGCAGCGTATCACAGGGAGGGCGCGAAAAACTGTTTTTT CSVSQGGREKLFF
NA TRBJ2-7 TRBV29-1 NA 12 TGCAGCGTCCAAAGGAGCTCCTACGAGCAGTACTTC CSVQRSSYEQYF
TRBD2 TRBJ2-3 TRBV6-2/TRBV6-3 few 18 TGTGCCAGCAGTTACTCAAGAGGTCGGGAGGGCTCATCAGATACGCAGTATTTT CASSYSRGREGSSDTQYF